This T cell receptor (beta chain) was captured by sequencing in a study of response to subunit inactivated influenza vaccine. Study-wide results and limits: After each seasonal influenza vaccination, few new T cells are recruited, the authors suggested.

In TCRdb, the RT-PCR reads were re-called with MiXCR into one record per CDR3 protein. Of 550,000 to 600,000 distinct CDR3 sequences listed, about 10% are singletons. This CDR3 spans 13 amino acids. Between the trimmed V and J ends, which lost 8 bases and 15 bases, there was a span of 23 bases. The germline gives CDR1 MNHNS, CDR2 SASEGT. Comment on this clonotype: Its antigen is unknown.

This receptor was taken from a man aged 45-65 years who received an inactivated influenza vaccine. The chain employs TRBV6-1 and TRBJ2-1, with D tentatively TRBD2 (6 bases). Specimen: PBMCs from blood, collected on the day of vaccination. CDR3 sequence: CASRRDFRGRAFF. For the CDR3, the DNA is TGTGCCAGCCGAAGGGACTTTCGCGGGCGAGCGTTCTTC.